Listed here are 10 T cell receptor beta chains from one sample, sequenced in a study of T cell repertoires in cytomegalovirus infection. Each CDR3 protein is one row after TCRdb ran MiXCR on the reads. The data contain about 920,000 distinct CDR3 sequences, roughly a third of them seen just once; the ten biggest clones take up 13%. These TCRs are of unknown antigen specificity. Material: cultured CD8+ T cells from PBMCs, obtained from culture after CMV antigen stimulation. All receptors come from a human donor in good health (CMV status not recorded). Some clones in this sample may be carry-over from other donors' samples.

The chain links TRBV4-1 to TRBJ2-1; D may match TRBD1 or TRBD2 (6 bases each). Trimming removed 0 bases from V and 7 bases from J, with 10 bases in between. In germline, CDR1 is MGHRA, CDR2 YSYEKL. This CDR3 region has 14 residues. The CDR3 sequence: CASSQDPGANEQFF. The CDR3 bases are TGCGCCAGCAGCCAAGACCCGGGGGCAAATGAGCAGTTCTTC.

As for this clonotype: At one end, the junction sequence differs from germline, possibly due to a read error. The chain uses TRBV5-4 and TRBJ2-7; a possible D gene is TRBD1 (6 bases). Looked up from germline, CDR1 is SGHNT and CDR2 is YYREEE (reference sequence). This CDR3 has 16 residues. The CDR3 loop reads CTSRPMPRDKVYEQYF. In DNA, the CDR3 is TGTACCAGCAGACCCATGCCCCGGGACAAGGTCTACGAGCAGTACTTC. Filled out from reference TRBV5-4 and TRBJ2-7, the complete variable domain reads ETGVTQSPTHLIKTRGQQVTLRCSSQSGHNTVSWYQQALGQGPQFIFQYYREEENGRGNFPPRFSGLQFPNYSSELNVNALELDDSALYLCTSRPMPRDKVYEQYFGPGTRLTVT.

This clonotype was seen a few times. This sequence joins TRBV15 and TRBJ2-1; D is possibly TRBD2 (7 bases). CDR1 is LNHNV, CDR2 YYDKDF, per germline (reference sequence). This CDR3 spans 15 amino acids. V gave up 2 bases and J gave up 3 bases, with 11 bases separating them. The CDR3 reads CATSRRGGHYNEQFF. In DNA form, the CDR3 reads TGTGCCACCAGCAGAAGGGGGGGTCACTACAATGAGCAGTTCTTC.

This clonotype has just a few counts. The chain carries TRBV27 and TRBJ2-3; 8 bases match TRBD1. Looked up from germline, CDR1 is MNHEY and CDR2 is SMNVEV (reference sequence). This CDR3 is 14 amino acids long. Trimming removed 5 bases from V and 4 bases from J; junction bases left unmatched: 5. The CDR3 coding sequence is TGTGCCAGCAGTGTAGTACAGGGGGCAGATACGCAGTATTTT. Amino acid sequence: CASSVVQGADTQYF.

CDR3 sequence: CASSLSPRTRDQYF. DNA of the CDR3: TGTGCCAGCAGTTTATCCCCTAGGACTAGGGACCAGTACTTC. The gene calls are TRBV27 and TRBJ2-4; 7 bases are shared with TRBD2. The V gene's germline CDR1 is MNHEY and CDR2 SMNVEV (reference sequence). V was pared by 0 bases and J by 13 bases, with 9 bases of the junction left unmatched. The CDR3 is 14 residues long.

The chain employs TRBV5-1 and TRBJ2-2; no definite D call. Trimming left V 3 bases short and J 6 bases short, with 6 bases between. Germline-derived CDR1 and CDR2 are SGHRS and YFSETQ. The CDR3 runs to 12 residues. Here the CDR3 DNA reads TGCGCCAGCAGCTGGGCAGCCGGGGAGCTGTTTTTT. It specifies CASSWAAGELFF.

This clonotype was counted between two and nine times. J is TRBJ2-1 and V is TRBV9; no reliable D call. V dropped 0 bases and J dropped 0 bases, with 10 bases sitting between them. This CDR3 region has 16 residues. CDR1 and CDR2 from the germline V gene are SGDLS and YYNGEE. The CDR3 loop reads CASSVGSSSSYNEQFF. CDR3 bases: TGTGCCAGCAGCGTAGGGTCTTCCAGCTCCTACAATGAGCAGTTCTTC.

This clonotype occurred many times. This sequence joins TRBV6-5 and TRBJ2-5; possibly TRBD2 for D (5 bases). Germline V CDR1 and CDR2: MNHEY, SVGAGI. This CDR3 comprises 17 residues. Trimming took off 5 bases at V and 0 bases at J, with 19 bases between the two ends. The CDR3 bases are TGTGCCAGCAGTCCCGTCCACGGACTTTGGAACCAAGAGACCCAGTACTTC. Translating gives CASSPVHGLWNQETQYF.

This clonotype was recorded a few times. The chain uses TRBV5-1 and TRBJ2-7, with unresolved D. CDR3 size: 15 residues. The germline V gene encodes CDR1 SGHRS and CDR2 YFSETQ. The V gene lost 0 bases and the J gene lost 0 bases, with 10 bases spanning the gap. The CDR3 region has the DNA TGCGCCAGCAGCTTGGAACTACACAGCTCCTACGAGCAGTACTTC. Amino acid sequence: CASSLELHSSYEQYF.

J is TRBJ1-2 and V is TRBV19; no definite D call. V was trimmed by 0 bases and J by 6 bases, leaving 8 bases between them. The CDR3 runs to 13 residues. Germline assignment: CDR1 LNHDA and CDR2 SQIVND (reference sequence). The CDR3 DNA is TGTGCCAGTAGTATAGATCCTCGCGATGGCTACACCTTC. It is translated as CASSIDPRDGYTF.